This TCR beta chain comes out of a study of T cells after yellow fever vaccination. Study outcomes and limitations: Subsequent booster samples again held most clones from primary vaccination (96% CD4, roughly 90% CD8). The CD4 compartment and the CD8 compartment contained a small share of clonotypes in common.

Between the trimmed V and J ends, which lost 6 bases and 6 bases, there was a span of 15 bases. The V gene's germline CDR1 is SGHRS and CDR2 YFSETQ. This CDR3 is 14 amino acids long. The authors made TCR cDNA by 5'RACE template switching, adding a universal primer site and UMIs. TCRdb fed the 5' RACE reads into MiXCR, producing one record per CDR3 protein. The sample yields under 600,000 distinct CDR3 sequences, just over 20% seen once. About this clonotype: The antigen is unknown.

V and J are TRBV5-1 and TRBJ2-2; the D gene is possibly TRBD2 (5 bases). This receptor was taken from a man between 18 and 35 years old who received the YFV17D yellow fever vaccine. The sample here was PBMCs, taken 21 days after the first yellow fever vaccination. CDR3 residues: CASILAPGSGELFF. The CDR3 nucleotides are TGCGCCAGCATACTGGCCCCGGGGTCCGGGGAGCTGTTTTTT.